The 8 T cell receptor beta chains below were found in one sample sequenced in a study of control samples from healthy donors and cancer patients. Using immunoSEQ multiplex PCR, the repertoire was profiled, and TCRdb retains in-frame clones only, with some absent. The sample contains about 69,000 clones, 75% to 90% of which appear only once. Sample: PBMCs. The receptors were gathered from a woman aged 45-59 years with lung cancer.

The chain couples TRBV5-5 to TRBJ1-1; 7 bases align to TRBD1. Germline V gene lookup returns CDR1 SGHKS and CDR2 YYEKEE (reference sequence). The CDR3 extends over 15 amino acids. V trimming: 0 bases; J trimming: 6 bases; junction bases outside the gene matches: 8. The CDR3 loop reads CASSLGLQGGSEAFF. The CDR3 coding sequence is TGTGCCAGCAGCTTGGGATTGCAGGGGGGATCTGAAGCTTTCTTT.

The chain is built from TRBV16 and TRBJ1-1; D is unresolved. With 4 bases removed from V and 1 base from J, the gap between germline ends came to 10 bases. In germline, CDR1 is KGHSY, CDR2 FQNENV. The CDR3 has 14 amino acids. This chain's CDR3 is CASSLTVQNTEAFF. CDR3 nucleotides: TGTGCCAGCAGCCTAACCGTTCAGAACACTGAAGCTTTCTTT.

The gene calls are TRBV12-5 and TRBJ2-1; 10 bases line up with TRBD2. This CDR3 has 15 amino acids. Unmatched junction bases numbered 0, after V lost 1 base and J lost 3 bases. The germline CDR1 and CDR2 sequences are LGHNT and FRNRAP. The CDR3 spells CASGLERGGYNEQFF. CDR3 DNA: TGTGCTAGTGGTTTGGAGCGGGGGGGCTACAATGAGCAGTTCTTC.

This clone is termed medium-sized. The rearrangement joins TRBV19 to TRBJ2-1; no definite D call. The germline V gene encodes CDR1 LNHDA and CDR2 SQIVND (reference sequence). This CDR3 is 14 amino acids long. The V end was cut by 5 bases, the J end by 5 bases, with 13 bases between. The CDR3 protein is CASSFGQKNNEQFF. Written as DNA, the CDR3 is TGTGCCAGTAGTTTTGGGCAGAAAAACAATGAGCAGTTCTTC.

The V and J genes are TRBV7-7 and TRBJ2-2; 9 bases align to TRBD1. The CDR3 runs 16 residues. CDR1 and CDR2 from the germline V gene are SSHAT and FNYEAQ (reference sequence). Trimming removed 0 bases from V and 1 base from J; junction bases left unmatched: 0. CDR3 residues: CASSLAGQGNTGELFF. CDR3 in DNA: TGTGCCAGCAGCTTAGCGGGACAGGGGAACACCGGGGAGCTGTTTTTT. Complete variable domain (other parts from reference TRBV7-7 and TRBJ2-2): GAGVSQSPRYKVTKRGQDVTLRCDPISSHATLYWYQQALGQGPEFLTYFNYEAQPDKSGLPSDRFSAERPEGSISTLTIQRTEQRDSAMYRCASSLAGQGNTGELFFGEGSRLTVL.

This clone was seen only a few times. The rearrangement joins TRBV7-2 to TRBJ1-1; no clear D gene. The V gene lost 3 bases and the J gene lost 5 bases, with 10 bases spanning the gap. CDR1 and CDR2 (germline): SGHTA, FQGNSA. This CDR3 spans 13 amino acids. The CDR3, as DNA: TGTGCCAGCAGCTTGTGGACGCGGACTGAAGCTTTCTTT. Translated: CASSLWTRTEAFF.

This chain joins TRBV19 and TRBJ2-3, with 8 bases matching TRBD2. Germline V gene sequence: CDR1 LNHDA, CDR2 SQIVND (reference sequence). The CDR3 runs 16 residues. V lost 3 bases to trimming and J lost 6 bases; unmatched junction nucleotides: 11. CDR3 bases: TGTGCCAGTAGTATTACTGGGCGGGGGGCCTTCGATACGCAGTATTTT. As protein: CASSITGRGAFDTQYF. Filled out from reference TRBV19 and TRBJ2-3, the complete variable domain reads DGGITQSPKYLFRKEGQNVTLSCEQNLNHDAMYWYRQDPGQGLRLIYYSQIVNDFQKGDIAEGYSVSREKKESFPLTVTSAQKNPTAFYLCASSITGRGAFDTQYFGPGTRLTVL.

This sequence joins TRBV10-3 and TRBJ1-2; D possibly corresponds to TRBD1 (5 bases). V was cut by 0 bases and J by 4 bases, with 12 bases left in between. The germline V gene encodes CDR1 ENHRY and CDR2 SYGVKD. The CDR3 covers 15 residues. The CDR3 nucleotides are TGTGCCATCAGTGAGTCGACAGACTTTGGCTATGGCTACACCTTC. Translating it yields CAISESTDFGYGYTF.